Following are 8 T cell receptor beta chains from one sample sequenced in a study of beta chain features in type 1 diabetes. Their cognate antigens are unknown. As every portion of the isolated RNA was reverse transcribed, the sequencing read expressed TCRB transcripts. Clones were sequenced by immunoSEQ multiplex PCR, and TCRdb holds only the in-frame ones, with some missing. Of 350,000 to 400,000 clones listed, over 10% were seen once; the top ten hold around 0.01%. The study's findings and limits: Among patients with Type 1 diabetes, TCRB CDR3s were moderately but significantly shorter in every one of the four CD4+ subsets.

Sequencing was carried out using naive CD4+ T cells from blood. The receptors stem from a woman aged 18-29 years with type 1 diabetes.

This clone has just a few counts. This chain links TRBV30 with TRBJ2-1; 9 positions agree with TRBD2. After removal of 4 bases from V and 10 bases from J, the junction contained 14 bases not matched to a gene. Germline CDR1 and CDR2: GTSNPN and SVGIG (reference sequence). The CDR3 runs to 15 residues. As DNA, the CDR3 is TGTGCCTGGATATCTGTGGCTAGCGGGGTAGGGGAGCAGTTCTTC. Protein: CAWISVASGVGEQFF.

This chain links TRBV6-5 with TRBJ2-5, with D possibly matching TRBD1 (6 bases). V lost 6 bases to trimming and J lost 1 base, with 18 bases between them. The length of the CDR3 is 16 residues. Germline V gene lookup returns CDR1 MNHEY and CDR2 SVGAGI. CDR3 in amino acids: CASRYRVGVGQETQYF. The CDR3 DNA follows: TGTGCCAGCAGGTACAGGGTCGGGGTTGGCCAAGAGACCCAGTACTTC.

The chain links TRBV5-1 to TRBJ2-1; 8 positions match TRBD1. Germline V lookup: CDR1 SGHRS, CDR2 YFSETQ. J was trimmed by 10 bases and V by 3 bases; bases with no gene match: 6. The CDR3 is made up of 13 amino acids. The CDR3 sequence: CASSSGQGGEQFF. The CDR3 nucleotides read TGCGCCAGCAGCTCCGGACAGGGTGGCGAGCAGTTCTTC.

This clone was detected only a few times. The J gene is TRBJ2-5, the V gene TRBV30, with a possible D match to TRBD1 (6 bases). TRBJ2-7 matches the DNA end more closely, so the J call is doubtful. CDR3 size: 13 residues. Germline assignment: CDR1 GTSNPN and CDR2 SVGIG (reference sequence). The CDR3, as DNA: TGTGCCTGGAGTGTACAGGGCCTCTACGAGCAGTACTTC. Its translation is CAWSVQGLYEQYF.

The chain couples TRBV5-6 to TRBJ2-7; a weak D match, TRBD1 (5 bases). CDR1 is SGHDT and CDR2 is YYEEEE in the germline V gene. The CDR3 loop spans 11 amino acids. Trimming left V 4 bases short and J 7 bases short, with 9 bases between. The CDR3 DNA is TGTGCCAGCAGCACCAGGGTGGAGCAGTACTTC. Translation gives CASSTRVEQYF.

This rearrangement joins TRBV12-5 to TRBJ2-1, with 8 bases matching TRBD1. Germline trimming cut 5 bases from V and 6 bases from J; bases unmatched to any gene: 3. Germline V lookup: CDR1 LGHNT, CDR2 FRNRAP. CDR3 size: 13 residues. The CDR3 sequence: CASGLGQVNEQFF. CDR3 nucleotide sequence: TGTGCTAGTGGTCTGGGACAGGTCAATGAGCAGTTCTTC.

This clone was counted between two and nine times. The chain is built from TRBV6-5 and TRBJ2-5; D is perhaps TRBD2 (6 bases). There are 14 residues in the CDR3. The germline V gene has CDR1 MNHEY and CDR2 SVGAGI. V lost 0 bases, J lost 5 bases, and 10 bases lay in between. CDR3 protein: CASSYSGGTETQYF. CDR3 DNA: TGTGCCAGCAGTTACTCGGGAGGTACGGAGACCCAGTACTTC.

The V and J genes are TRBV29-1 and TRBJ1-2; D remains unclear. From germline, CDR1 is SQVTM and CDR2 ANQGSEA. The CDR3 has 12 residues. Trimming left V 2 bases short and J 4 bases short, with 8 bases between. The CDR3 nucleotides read TGCAGCGTTGAAATGCGGGGCTATGGCTACACCTTC. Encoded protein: CSVEMRGYGYTF.